This TCR beta chain was retrieved from a study of T cell changes during pregnancy in multiple sclerosis. Assay: immunoSEQ multiplex PCR; the TCRdb copy retains only in-frame clones and omits some. This repertoire shows about 36,000 clones, around 93% found once; its top ten account for about 0.45%. The V gene's germline CDR1 is SGHDN and CDR2 FVKESK. Trimming took off 4 bases at V and 1 base at J, with 15 bases between the two ends. This CDR3 spans 16 amino acids. This sample comprised CD4+ T cells from peripheral blood mononuclear cells, obtained in the third trimester of pregnancy. This receptor was taken from a female donor in good health, enrolled as a control in a pregnancy study. The chain couples TRBV14 to TRBJ2-3; tentatively, D is TRBD1 (6 bases). CDR3 nucleotides: TGTGCCAGCAGCCCTCTAAGGACAGCCCGCACAGATACGCAGTATTTT. Protein: CASSPLRTARTDTQYF.